These T cell receptor beta chains were read from a single sample in a study of T cells in localized non-small cell lung cancer. TCRdb's table, derived via immunoSEQ multiplex PCR, lists solely in-frame clones and lacks some. The sample lists about 82,000 clones; around three quarters were seen once. Source: PBMCs, taken before any cancer treatment. Source of these receptors: a man aged 40 to 70 with stage II squamous cell lung carcinoma. CDR3s include the opening cysteine and the closing phenylalanine or tryptophan. The order of the fields is D gene, V gene, J gene, clone size, CDR3 protein, CDR3 DNA. D genes are given only for firm matches. Clone size is stated in some rows and not others, as once, few, many or a class when expanded.

.	TRBV4-1	TRBJ1-1	.	CASSHHGLGGTEAFF	TGCGCCAGCAGCCATCATGGCCTGGGGGGGACTGAAGCTTTCTTT
.	TRBV28	TRBJ2-5	many	CASRGWQETQYF	TGTGCCAGCAGGGGGTGGCAAGAGACCCAGTACTTC
TRBD2	TRBV4-2	TRBJ2-7	.	CASSLEETSGSYEQYF	TGTGCCAGCAGCCTAGAGGAGACTAGCGGATCCTACGAGCAGTACTTC
.	TRBV5-4	TRBJ1-1	.	CASSSEVGAEAFF	TGTGCCAGCAGCTCGGAGGTTGGCGCCGAAGCTTTCTTT
.	TRBV18	TRBJ1-4	.	CASSSNSGEKLFF	TGTGCCAGCTCATCCAATTCTGGCGAAAAACTGTTTTTT
.	TRBV6-6	TRBJ1-1	.	CASRQGPNTEAFF	TGTGCCAGCAGACAGGGCCCGAACACTGAAGCTTTCTTT
TRBD1	TRBV7-8	TRBJ1-2	.	CASSLRSQGAWSGYTF	TGTGCCAGCAGCTTACGGTCCCAGGGGGCGTGGAGTGGCTACACCTTC
.	TRBV7-9	TRBJ1-1	.	CASSTSAGRNTEAFF	TGTGCCAGCAGCACCTCCGCCGGGAGGAACACTGAAGCTTTCTTT
.	TRBV11-2	TRBJ1-1	.	CASSPSGTEAFF	TGTGCCAGCAGCCCCTCGGGGACTGAAGCTTTCTTT
TRBD1	TRBV28	TRBJ2-7	.	CASSPAGTGLYEQYF	TGTGCCAGCAGTCCAGCGGGGACAGGGCTCTACGAGCAGTACTTC
.	TRBV2	TRBJ2-5	.	CASSPAGSQETQYF	TGTGCCAGCAGCCCCGCGGGGAGCCAAGAGACCCAGTACTTC
.	TRBV2	TRBJ2-1	.	CASGSYNEQFF	TGTGCTTCGGGAAGTTACAATGAGCAGTTCTTC
TRBD2	TRBV9	TRBJ2-7	.	CASSGLGWEGPDEQYF	TGTGCCAGCAGCGGCCTTGGGTGGGAGGGCCCTGACGAGCAGTACTTC
TRBD1	TRBV7-9	TRBJ2-7	many	CASSLDLGQGGDEQYF	TGTGCCAGCAGCTTAGACCTGGGACAGGGGGGAGACGAGCAGTACTTC
.	TRBV9	TRBJ1-2	.	CASSVGAGLGGYGYTF	TGTGCCAGCAGCGTAGGAGCCGGCCTTGGGGGCTATGGCTACACCTTC
.	TRBV14	TRBJ2-7	.	CASSQGLRGDEQYF	TGTGCCAGCAGCCAAGGCCTCAGGGGGGACGAGCAGTACTTC
TRBD2	TRBV11-1	TRBJ2-5	.	CASSSLAGGPPATQYF	TGTGCCAGCAGCTCACTAGCGGGGGGGCCTCCGGCGACCCAGTACTTC
.	TRBV9	TRBJ1-2	.	CASSVDPGTNYGYTF	TGTGCCAGCAGCGTAGACCCAGGAACCAACTATGGCTACACCTTC